The 24 T cell receptor beta chains below were found in one sample sequenced in a study of blood T cell repertoires in COVID-19. The protocol was immunoSEQ multiplex PCR, while the TCRdb copy is restricted to in-frame clones and leaves out a portion. The table includes some 340,000 clones, 83% detected once. Sample: peripheral blood. The origin of the receptors is a man aged 25 to 45 with active or convalescent COVID-19.

This CDR3 is CASSRGLVTDTQYF. DNA of the CDR3: TGTGCCAGCAGTCGTGGACTAGTCACAGATACGCAGTATTTT. The V call is TRBV6-2 or TRBV6-3, the J call TRBJ2-3, with 7 positions matching TRBD2. Germline V gene data show CDR1 as MNHEY and CDR2 as SVGEGT. J gave up 2 bases and V 5 bases, and 4 bases lay outside the gene matches. CDR3 length: 14 amino acids.

The rearrangement joins TRBV2 to TRBJ2-1, with 9 bases identical to TRBD1. Germline values: CDR1 SNHLY, CDR2 FYNNEI. This CDR3 is 15 amino acids long. V was pared by 6 bases and J by 6 bases, with 9 bases of the junction left unmatched. The CDR3 sequence: CASRPGTGYANEQFF. Here the CDR3 DNA reads TGTGCCAGCAGACCTGGGACAGGGTATGCCAATGAGCAGTTCTTC.

The chain employs TRBV6-2 or TRBV6-3 and TRBJ2-1; the match to TRBD2 covers 9 bases. The CDR3 covers 16 residues. The V and J ends lost 6 bases and 8 bases, in that order; junction bases with no gene match: 14. Germline V gives CDR1 MNHEY, CDR2 SVGEGT. This chain's CDR3 is CASSLKTSGGEDEQFF. The CDR3, as DNA: TGTGCCAGCAGCCTGAAGACTAGCGGAGGGGAAGATGAGCAGTTCTTC.

V and J are TRBV24-1 and TRBJ2-1; 7 bases are a match to TRBD1. Trimming took 5 bases from V and 7 from J; bases not matched to a gene: 4. CDR1 KGHDR and CDR2 SFDVKD come from the germline V gene. The CDR3 has 13 amino acids. The CDR3 here is CATSGQGRNEQFF. The CDR3, as DNA: TGTGCCACCAGTGGACAGGGTCGAAATGAGCAGTTCTTC.

This chain joins TRBV7-9 and TRBJ2-7; 12 nucleotides line up with TRBD2. Germline trimming cut 5 bases from V and 4 bases from J; bases unmatched to any gene: 6. Germline assignment: CDR1 SEHNR and CDR2 FQNEAQ (reference sequence). The CDR3 is 15 residues long. CDR3 residues: CASSPGLAGIYEQYF. Written as DNA, the CDR3 is TGTGCCAGCAGCCCGGGACTAGCGGGCATATACGAGCAGTACTTC.

The chain combines TRBV30 with TRBJ2-7; D may be TRBD1 (5 bases). V gave up 8 bases and J gave up 2 bases, with 13 bases separating them. CDR1 is GTSNPN and CDR2 is SVGIG in the germline V gene (reference sequence). This CDR3 contains 12 residues. CDR3 nucleotide sequence: TGTGCCCTCTCAGGGTCCACCTACGAGCAGTACTTC. This encodes CALSGSTYEQYF.

V and J are TRBV5-1 and TRBJ2-1; 10 positions agree with TRBD2. Losses at the gene ends were 6 bases for V and 7 bases for J; bases not matched to a gene: 7. The CDR3 spans 14 residues. Looked up from germline, CDR1 is SGHRS and CDR2 is YFSETQ. The CDR3 sequence: CASTGSGRGNEQFF. CDR3 sequence (DNA): TGCGCCAGCACGGGGAGCGGGAGGGGGAATGAGCAGTTCTTC.

This clone was seen only a few times. The rearrangement links TRBV19 to TRBJ1-5; 7 nucleotides agree with TRBD1. From germline, CDR1 is LNHDA and CDR2 SQIVND (reference sequence). This CDR3 is 15 amino acids long. V dropped 1 base and J dropped 7; count of bases not matched to a gene: 7. The CDR3 bases are TGTGCCAGTAGTATAGTGGGCAACAGGGGCCAGCCCCAGCATTTT. Protein: CASSIVGNRGQPQHF. The variable domain in full, with the rest retrieved from reference TRBV19 and TRBJ1-5, is DGGITQSPKYLFRKEGQNVTLSCEQNLNHDAMYWYRQDPGQGLRLIYYSQIVNDFQKGDIAEGYSVSREKKESFPLTVTSAQKNPTAFYLCASSIVGNRGQPQHFGDGTRLSIL.

The V and J genes are TRBV7-6 and TRBJ2-7; D perhaps matches TRBD1 (6 bases). Trimming took 0 bases from V and 2 from J, leaving 8 bases between them. Germline CDR1 reads SGHVS; CDR2 reads FNYEAQ. The length of the CDR3 is 14 residues. The CDR3 sequence is CASSLAGQTYEQYF. The CDR3 nucleotides read TGTGCCAGCAGCTTAGCCGGACAGACCTACGAGCAGTACTTC.

The gene calls are TRBV5-1 and TRBJ2-1; a weak D match, TRBD2 (5 bases). Germline CDR1 is SGHRS and CDR2 is YFSETQ. V was trimmed by 0 bases and J by 6 bases, leaving 10 bases between them. There are 14 residues in the CDR3. DNA of the CDR3: TGCGCCAGCAGCTTGGTACGGGGATTCAATGAGCAGTTCTTC. Amino acid sequence: CASSLVRGFNEQFF.

With respect to this clone: The limits of the CDR3 on the DNA are not certain, so only TCRdb's listed CDR3 is given. V is TRBV28 and J is TRBJ2-7; the listed D gene, TRBD2, was not tested against the DNA. Germline V gene lookup returns CDR1 MDHEN and CDR2 SYDVKM. The CDR3 is made up of 12 amino acids, end residues included. CDR3 in amino acids: CASSSSRYEQYF.

CDR3 DNA: TGCAGCGTCCTACGCGGACAGGGTAACAATGAGCAGTTCTTC. Protein product: CSVLRGQGNNEQFF. V usage is TRBV29-1 and J usage is TRBJ2-1, with TRBD1 matching 8 bases. This CDR3 is built from 14 residues. The germline CDR1 and CDR2 sequences are SQVTM and ANQGSEA. V lost 6 bases, J lost 5 bases, and 9 bases stayed unmatched.

V gene TRBV20-1 combines with J gene TRBJ2-7; D ambiguous. The CDR3 length is 10 residues. The germline gives CDR1 DFQATT, CDR2 SNEGSKA (reference sequence). Trimming left V 4 bases short and J 7 bases short, with 8 bases between. The CDR3 bases are TGCAGTGCTACCCTCAGGGAGCAGTACTTC. Its translation is CSATLREQYF.

V usage is TRBV6-5 and J usage is TRBJ1-1; 8 bases line up with TRBD1. CDR3 size: 13 residues. V lost 2 bases, J lost 9 bases, and 5 bases stayed unmatched. The germline V gene encodes CDR1 MNHEY and CDR2 SVGAGI. This CDR3 reads CASSYDGQGQAFF. The DNA of the CDR3 is TGTGCCAGCAGTTACGACGGACAGGGCCAAGCTTTCTTT.

V gene TRBV6-5 combines with J gene TRBJ2-7, with D possibly TRBD2 on 5 matching bases. This CDR3 is 12 amino acids long. Trimming shortened V by 8 bases and J by 7 bases, and 15 bases separated the two germline ends. Germline CDR1 is MNHEY and CDR2 is SVGAGI. In DNA form, the CDR3 reads TGTGCCAGCTCCATCGGGGTGGGGGAGCAGTACTTC. It encodes CASSIGVGEQYF.

This rearrangement joins TRBV28 to TRBJ1-5, with D perhaps matching TRBD1 (5 bases). Germline lookup yields CDR1 MDHEN and CDR2 SYDVKM. The CDR3 extends over 16 amino acids. Trimming took 7 bases from V and 0 from J, leaving 16 bases between them. The CDR3 DNA reads TGTGCCAGCAACCCCCCGGGGGTTTATAGCAATCAGCCCCAGCATTTT. Protein sequence: CASNPPGVYSNQPQHF.

J is TRBJ1-1 and V is TRBV11-1, with D maybe TRBD1 (6 bases). V lost 4 bases and J lost 0, with 9 bases in between. CDR3 length equals 14 residues. From germline, CDR1 is SGHAT and CDR2 FQDESV (reference sequence). The CDR3 spells CASSSGAVNTEAFF. In DNA form, the CDR3 reads TGTGCCAGCAGCTCAGGGGCGGTGAACACTGAAGCTTTCTTT.

The CDR3 DNA follows: TGTGCCAGTAGTACTAGACTTGACAGGAGAGATAATTCACCCCTCCACTTT. It is translated as CASSTRLDRRDNSPLHF. The rearrangement links TRBV19 to TRBJ1-6, with a weak D call TRBD1 (6 bases). V lost 4 bases, J lost 5 bases, and 18 bases lay in between. Germline V gene lookup returns CDR1 LNHDA and CDR2 SQIVND (reference sequence). This CDR3 is built from 17 residues.

The rearrangement joins TRBV9 to TRBJ2-3, with 10 bases lining up with TRBD2. Losses at the gene ends were 0 bases for V and 0 bases for J; bases not matched to a gene: 4. Germline lookup yields CDR1 SGDLS and CDR2 YYNGEE. This CDR3 region has 17 residues. CDR3 sequence reads: CASSVAGLAASTDTQYF. CDR3 nucleotide sequence: TGTGCCAGCAGCGTAGCCGGACTAGCGGCTAGCACAGATACGCAGTATTTT.

The rearrangement uses TRBV29-1 and TRBJ2-3; 8 nucleotides align to TRBD2. V was pared by 0 bases and J by 4 bases, with 9 bases of the junction left unmatched. Germline CDR1 is SQVTM and CDR2 is ANQGSEA. This CDR3 is built from 16 residues. CDR3 bases: TGCAGCGTTGAAGAAGCGGGTAGCGGGATTCCAGATACGCAGTATTTT. Protein sequence: CSVEEAGSGIPDTQYF.

The CDR3 loop reads CASSQDRWGKRGYTF. In DNA form, the CDR3 reads TGTGCCAGCAGCCAAGATCGATGGGGCAAGAGGGGCTACACCTTC. The rearrangement uses TRBV14 and TRBJ1-2; a possible D gene is TRBD1 (5 bases). The V gene's germline CDR1 is SGHDN and CDR2 FVKESK. The CDR3 is 15 residues long. The germline V and J ends were trimmed by 0 bases and 8 bases, with 16 bases remaining between them.

The chain uses TRBV25-1 and TRBJ1-1; tentatively, D is TRBD1 (5 bases). CDR1 MGHDK and CDR2 SYGVNS come from the germline V gene. Between the trimmed V and J ends, which lost 4 bases and 5 bases, there was a span of 17 bases. The CDR3 runs 15 residues. This CDR3 reads CASSAYSGVGTEAFF. Written as DNA, the CDR3 is TGTGCCAGCAGTGCCTACTCGGGGGTAGGGACTGAAGCTTTCTTT.

The chain combines TRBV7-9 with TRBJ2-3, with 9 bases identical to TRBD2. This CDR3 has 18 residues. Per the germline V gene, CDR1 is SEHNR and CDR2 is FQNEAQ (reference sequence). V gave up 2 bases and J gave up 4 bases; unmatched junction bases: 13. CDR3: CASSLPVWTSEIADTQYF. The CDR3 coding sequence is TGTGCCAGCAGCTTACCCGTATGGACTAGCGAAATTGCAGATACGCAGTATTTT.

The CDR3 sequence: CATSETGGSGANVLTF. The CDR3 bases are TGTGCCACCAGTGAGACAGGGGGCTCTGGGGCCAACGTCCTGACTTTC. The V call is TRBV24-1, the J call TRBJ2-6; 9 bases align to TRBD1. Unmatched junction bases numbered 0, after V lost 4 bases and J lost 0 bases. The CDR3 spans 16 residues. CDR1 is KGHDR, CDR2 SFDVKD, per germline.